This T cell receptor (beta chain) was captured in a study of cytomegalovirus exposure and HLA in healthy donors. Study summary: From HLA-typed donors, an early data release held tens of millions of unique TCRs.

Primers: 60 Vbeta forward and 13 Jbeta reverse. Using immunoSEQ multiplex PCR, the repertoire was profiled, and TCRdb retains in-frame clones only, with some absent. The data show approximately 170,000 clones, with 65% to 75% seen just once and about 4.6% held by the top ten. About this clone itself: Its antigen is as yet unknown.

Study outcomes and limitations: A reported reduction in N-insertions relative to the roughly 640-donor mean was seen in an Asian-associated ancestry cluster in a later analysis. In an earlier analysis, most TCR beta V segments were productive about 87% or about 30% of the time.

Germline-derived CDR1 and CDR2 are SGDLS and YYNGEE. The CDR3 covers 12 residues. V lost 0 bases to trimming and J lost 7 bases, with 6 bases between them. The material sequenced was PBMCs. This chain links TRBV9 with TRBJ2-3; D unresolved. The TCR comes from a man aged 25 to 40 in good health and CMV-seropositive. CDR3 DNA sequence: TGTGCCAGCAGCGTAGATGTCTATACGCAGTATTTT. Translating it yields CASSVDVYTQYF.